This is a list of T cell receptor beta chains from one sample in a study of spatial heterogeneity in lung cancer. TCRdb re-called the 5' RACE reads with MiXCR, one entry per CDR3 protein. Of around 4,800 distinct CDR3 sequences in the sample, about a sixth were seen once. The specimen was PBMCs, collected at surgery. The receptors derive from a male donor with early-stage non-small cell lung cancer. Each CDR3 is given with its conserved first and last residue. D genes are given only for firm matches. Only some rows state a clone size, as once, few, many or a class for expanded clones.

d_call: .
clone_size: medium-sized
v_call: TRBV19
j_call: TRBJ1-6
cdr3_nt: TGTGCCAGTAGTATGAGAGCCTCCCTGGGGAATTCACCCCTCCACTTT
cdr3_aa: CASSMRASLGNSPLHF

d_call: .
clone_size: medium-sized
v_call: TRBV6-2/TRBV6-3
j_call: TRBJ2-1
cdr3_nt: TGTGCCAGCCTTCCTGGGGGACGCTCCTACAATGAGCAGTTCTTC
cdr3_aa: CASLPGGRSYNEQFF

d_call: .
clone_size: .
v_call: TRBV6-2/TRBV6-3
j_call: TRBJ1-2
cdr3_nt: TGTGCCAGCAGTTACTCTAAGCGTCAACGGGGCTACACCTTC
cdr3_aa: CASSYSKRQRGYTF

d_call: .
clone_size: medium-sized
v_call: TRBV20-1
j_call: TRBJ2-2
cdr3_nt: TGCAGTGCTGGGGCAGCCGGGGAGCTGTTTTTT
cdr3_aa: CSAGAAGELFF

d_call: TRBD1
clone_size: few
v_call: TRBV7-8
j_call: TRBJ2-7
cdr3_nt: TGTGCCAGCAGCCAAACAGGGGCCGAGCAGTACTTC
cdr3_aa: CASSQTGAEQYF

d_call: .
clone_size: .
v_call: TRBV7-2
j_call: TRBJ1-5
cdr3_nt: TGTGCCAGCAGCTTAATTCGGGGTCAGCCCCAGCATTTT
cdr3_aa: CASSLIRGQPQHF

d_call: TRBD2
clone_size: medium-sized
v_call: TRBV10-3
j_call: TRBJ2-7
cdr3_nt: TGTGCCATCAGGGGACTAGCGGGGTCCTACGAGCAGTACTTC
cdr3_aa: CAIRGLAGSYEQYF

d_call: TRBD1
clone_size: .
v_call: TRBV9
j_call: TRBJ2-7
cdr3_nt: TGTGCCAGCAGCGTAGTTGGGGACAGGGGACACGAGCAGTACTTC
cdr3_aa: CASSVVGDRGHEQYF

d_call: .
clone_size: .
v_call: TRBV2
j_call: TRBJ1-5
cdr3_nt: TGTGCCAGCAGTGGTAGCAATCCAAGCAATCAGCCCCAGCATTTT
cdr3_aa: CASSGSNPSNQPQHF

d_call: .
clone_size: .
v_call: TRBV12-3/TRBV12-4
j_call: TRBJ2-2
cdr3_nt: TGTGCCAGCAGTTTAAATGGGGACACCGGGGAGCTGTTTTTT
cdr3_aa: CASSLNGDTGELFF

d_call: TRBD1
clone_size: medium-sized
v_call: TRBV6-6
j_call: TRBJ1-1
cdr3_nt: TGTGCCAGCAGGACGACAGGGGGCGTGCTGAACACTGAAGCTTTCTTT
cdr3_aa: CASRTTGGVLNTEAFF

d_call: .
clone_size: .
v_call: TRBV12-3/TRBV12-4
j_call: TRBJ1-6
cdr3_nt: TGTGCCAGCAGCGGGGGGCTTAATAATTCACCCCTCCACTTT
cdr3_aa: CASSGGLNNSPLHF

d_call: .
clone_size: medium-sized
v_call: TRBV2
j_call: TRBJ1-6
cdr3_nt: TGTGCCAGCAGTGAAGCGCTTCAGGCAGGGAGGAATTCACCCCTCCACTTT
cdr3_aa: CASSEALQAGRNSPLHF

d_call: .
clone_size: .
v_call: TRBV19
j_call: TRBJ2-7
cdr3_nt: TGTGCCAGTAGCGGTGGAGGGCCGAACGAGCAGTACTTC
cdr3_aa: CASSGGGPNEQYF

d_call: .
clone_size: .
v_call: TRBV4-2
j_call: TRBJ1-5
cdr3_nt: TGTGCCAGCAGCCAAGATATAGGCGGTATCTATCAGCCCCAGCATTTT
cdr3_aa: CASSQDIGGIYQPQHF

d_call: .
clone_size: medium-sized
v_call: TRBV7-6
j_call: TRBJ2-4
cdr3_nt: TGTGCCAGCAGCCCTGGAGAGGGAAACATTCAGTACTTC
cdr3_aa: CASSPGEGNIQYF

d_call: .
clone_size: .
v_call: TRBV12-3/TRBV12-4
j_call: TRBJ1-5
cdr3_nt: TGTGCCAGCAGTTTAATGGGGGCGCGCAATCAGCCCCAGCATTTT
cdr3_aa: CASSLMGARNQPQHF

d_call: .
clone_size: medium-sized
v_call: TRBV20-1
j_call: TRBJ2-1
cdr3_nt: TGCAGTGCTAGGGAGGTGAGCTCCTACAATGAGCAGTTCTTC
cdr3_aa: CSAREVSSYNEQFF

d_call: .
clone_size: medium-sized
v_call: TRBV7-2
j_call: TRBJ2-2
cdr3_nt: TGTGCCAGCAGCTCCTACATACGGGGGCTGGCCGGGGAGCTGTTTTTT
cdr3_aa: CASSSYIRGLAGELFF

d_call: TRBD1
clone_size: medium-sized
v_call: TRBV6-2/TRBV6-3
j_call: TRBJ1-2
cdr3_nt: TGTGCCAGCAGTCAAACAGGGGCTGCTGGCTACACCTTC
cdr3_aa: CASSQTGAAGYTF

d_call: TRBD2
clone_size: medium-sized
v_call: TRBV7-9
j_call: TRBJ2-7
cdr3_nt: TGTGCCAGCAGCTCCCTAGCGGGGGTATCCTACGAGCAGTACTTC
cdr3_aa: CASSSLAGVSYEQYF

d_call: TRBD1
clone_size: few
v_call: TRBV7-3
j_call: TRBJ1-1
cdr3_nt: TGTGCCAGCAGCCGGGACAGGTCGCCGAACACTGAAGCTTTCTTT
cdr3_aa: CASSRDRSPNTEAFF